Listed below are T cell receptor beta chains from one sample, sequenced in a study of blood T cell repertoires in COVID-19. Here immunoSEQ multiplex PCR was the method, and the copy in TCRdb shows in-frame clones only, minus some. The top ten hold 2.6% of the sample, which has 300,000 to 400,000 clones, roughly 90% seen once. Input material: PBMCs or T cells enriched from blood (not recorded which). The source of these receptors is a man aged 55 to 70 who had recovered from COVID-19. The CDR3 runs from the conserved cysteine through the conserved F or W. A D gene is named only where the DNA matches it firmly. Size values are once, few and many counts, or a class for expanded clones, and some rows have none.

D gene | J gene | V gene | clone size | CDR3 protein | CDR3 DNA
NA | TRBJ1-2 | TRBV30 | NA | CAWSAGGQTYGYTF | TGTGCCTGGAGTGCGGGGGGGCAGACCTATGGCTACACCTTC
NA | TRBJ1-2 | TRBV4-1 | NA | CASSPRLGPRPGYTF | TGCGCCAGCAGCCCCCGATTGGGGCCAAGGCCTGGCTACACCTTC
NA | TRBJ1-2 | TRBV9 | NA | CASSVGVSTGGYTF | TGTGCCAGCAGCGTAGGGGTCTCCACGGGTGGCTACACCTTC
TRBD1 | TRBJ2-3 | TRBV11-2 | NA | CASSDRTGSMDTQYF | TGTGCCAGCAGCGATCGGACAGGAAGTATGGATACGCAGTATTTT
TRBD2 | TRBJ2-7 | TRBV9 | NA | CASSVEVAGVGEQYF | TGTGCCAGCAGCGTAGAGGTAGCGGGAGTAGGTGAGCAGTACTTC
NA | TRBJ1-4 | TRBV18 | NA | CASSPLPYNEKLFF | TGTGCCAGCTCACCATTGCCCTATAATGAAAAACTGTTTTTT
NA | TRBJ2-7 | TRBV14 | NA | CASSQDRQGNIDEQYF | TGTGCCAGCAGCCAAGATCGTCAGGGAAACATCGACGAGCAGTACTTC
NA | TRBJ1-1 | TRBV4-3 | NA | CASSRNKITEAFF | TGCGCCAGCAGCCGAAACAAGATCACTGAAGCTTTCTTT
TRBD2 | TRBJ2-1 | TRBV15 | NA | CATSREARLGLAGVFYNEQFF | TGTGCCACCAGCAGAGAAGCCCGATTGGGACTAGCGGGAGTCTTCTACAATGAGCAGTTCTTC
NA | TRBJ1-4 | TRBV14 | NA | CASSQGMRLAGANEKLFF | TGTGCCAGCAGCCAAGGAATGCGCCTGGCAGGGGCTAATGAAAAACTGTTTTTT
TRBD1 | TRBJ1-5 | TRBV19 | NA | CASDNRGMSNQPQHF | TGTGCCAGTGATAACAGGGGAATGTCAAATCAGCCCCAGCATTTT
TRBD1 | TRBJ2-2 | TRBV11-2 | NA | CASRNRGAGELFF | TGTGCCAGCAGGAACAGGGGCGCCGGGGAGCTGTTTTTT
NA | TRBJ2-5 | TRBV4-1 | NA | CASSQAPAGQGGETQYF | TGCGCCAGCAGCCAAGCCCCCGCCGGACAGGGAGGGGAGACCCAGTACTTC
NA | TRBJ1-4 | TRBV12-5 | NA | CASGLAGGALNEKLFF | TGTGCTAGTGGTCTCGCCGGGGGAGCCCTCAATGAAAAACTGTTTTTT
NA | TRBJ2-1 | TRBV11-2 | NA | CASSSLTGVLYNEQFF | TGTGCCAGCAGCTCCTTGACGGGAGTCCTATACAATGAGCAGTTCTTC
NA | TRBJ1-1 | TRBV10-3 | NA | CAISAGVNTEAFF | TGTGCCATCAGTGCAGGGGTAAACACTGAAGCTTTCTTT
NA | TRBJ2-7 | TRBV11-2 | NA | CASSLVLTSSYEQYF | TGTGCCAGCAGCTTAGTTCTGACTAGCTCCTACGAGCAGTACTTC
NA | TRBJ1-2 | TRBV9 | NA | CASTLSDERYGYTF | TGTGCCAGCACCCTCAGCGATGAGCGCTATGGCTACACCTTC
NA | TRBJ2-3 | TRBV7-2 | NA | CASSLAGSTQYF | TGTGCCAGCAGCTTAGCCGGTTCTACGCAGTATTTT
TRBD1 | TRBJ1-5 | TRBV5-5 | few | CASSSTGGSQPQHF | TGTGCCAGCAGCTCCACAGGGGGCTCTCAGCCCCAGCATTTT
NA | TRBJ2-7 | TRBV29-1 | NA | CSVAWTQTHEQYF | TGCAGCGTTGCCTGGACTCAAACACACGAGCAGTACTTC
NA | TRBJ1-5 | TRBV18 | NA | CASSPGLGRNQPQHF | TGTGCCAGCTCACCGGGCTTAGGCAGGAATCAGCCCCAGCATTTT
TRBD1 | TRBJ1-5 | TRBV24-1 | NA | CATSDSVRDRDQPQHF | TGTGCCACCAGTGATTCCGTCCGGGACAGAGATCAGCCCCAGCATTTT
NA | TRBJ2-2 | TRBV6-5 | once | CASSRDRVDAGELFF | TGTGCCAGCAGCCGGGATCGGGTTGACGCCGGGGAGCTGTTTTTT
TRBD1 | TRBJ1-3 | TRBV19 | NA | CASLTGSGNTIYF | TGTGCCAGTCTGACAGGGAGCGGAAACACCATATATTTT
TRBD1 | TRBJ2-3 | TRBV6-4 | NA | CATGTESTDTQYF | TGTGCCACCGGGACAGAGTCCACAGATACGCAGTATTTT
TRBD1 | TRBJ1-6 | TRBV6-2/TRBV6-3 | NA | CASSRQGNNSPLHF | TGTGCCAGCAGCCGACAGGGCAATAATTCACCCCTCCACTTT
NA | TRBJ1-1 | TRBV5-1 | NA | CASSLRGLANTEAFF | TGCGCCAGCAGCTTACGGGGGTTGGCGAACACTGAAGCTTTCTTT
NA | TRBJ2-7 | TRBV18 | once | CASLRGDSSSYEQYF | TGTGCCAGCTTGCGGGGGGACAGTAGCTCCTACGAGCAGTACTTC
TRBD2 | TRBJ2-5 | TRBV11-2 | NA | CASSLARAGGQETQYF | TGTGCCAGCAGCTTAGCTAGAGCGGGAGGGCAAGAGACCCAGTACTTC
NA | TRBJ1-6 | TRBV30 | NA | CAWGKGRGAGYNSPLHF | TGTGCCTGGGGGAAAGGGCGAGGGGCGGGGTATAATTCACCCCTCCACTTT
NA | TRBJ1-5 | TRBV19 | NA | CASSIAGGAFDQPQHF | TGTGCCAGTAGTATTGCGGGGGGTGCATTCGATCAGCCCCAGCATTTT
NA | TRBJ1-5 | TRBV30 | NA | CAWSRAGQPQHF | TGTGCCTGGAGCCGGGCGGGTCAGCCCCAGCATTTT
NA | TRBJ2-7 | TRBV6-5 | NA | CASLIERGLAYEQYF | TGTGCCAGCCTAATCGAAAGGGGCCTTGCCTACGAGCAGTACTTC
NA | TRBJ2-1 | TRBV27 | NA | CASSFSLLYNEQFF | TGTGCCAGCAGTTTTAGCCTCCTCTACAATGAGCAGTTCTTC
TRBD2 | TRBJ2-2 | TRBV9 | NA | CASSGGTSGVTGELFF | TGTGCCAGCAGCGGCGGGACTAGCGGGGTTACCGGGGAGCTGTTTTTT
NA | TRBJ1-2 | TRBV5-4 | NA | CASHYLGGEDGYTF | TGTGCCAGCCACTACCTAGGGGGGGAAGATGGCTACACCTTC
NA | TRBJ1-1 | TRBV9 | NA | CASSVDNSNTEAFF | TGTGCCAGCAGCGTAGATAACAGTAACACTGAAGCTTTCTTT
NA | TRBJ1-2 | TRBV3-1/TRBV3-2 | once | CASSQSGHGYTF | TGTGCCAGCAGCCAGTCAGGGCATGGCTACACCTTC
NA | TRBJ1-6 | TRBV27 | NA | CASSLNRDPHNSPLHF | TGTGCCAGCAGTTTGAACAGGGATCCCCATAATTCACCCCTCCACTTT
TRBD1 | TRBJ2-7 | TRBV4-3 | NA | CASSRQGGQGSYEQYF | TGCGCCAGCAGCCGACAAGGGGGACAGGGGTCCTACGAGCAGTACTTC
NA | TRBJ1-3 | TRBV7-2 | NA | CASSLDKGAGNTIYF | TGTGCCAGCAGCTTAGATAAGGGGGCTGGAAACACCATATATTTT
NA | TRBJ2-1 | TRBV5-8 | NA | CASSHIKQMSYYNEQFF | TGTGCCAGCAGCCATATTAAGCAAATGTCCTATTACAATGAGCAGTTCTTC
NA | TRBJ1-1 | TRBV6-2/TRBV6-3 | NA | CASSYSRDTLNTEAFF | TGTGCCAGCAGTTACTCTCGGGACACCTTGAACACTGAAGCTTTCTTT
NA | TRBJ2-7 | TRBV25-1 | NA | CASSERGQIYEQYF | TGTGCCAGCAGTGAAAGAGGTCAGATCTATGAGCAGTACTTC
NA | TRBJ1-1 | TRBV27 | few | CASSSRGGAFF | TGTGCCAGCAGTTCCAGGGGTGGAGCTTTCTTT
NA | TRBJ1-3 | TRBV10-1 | once | CASSDGANSGNTIYF | TGCGCCAGCAGTGATGGGGCGAACTCTGGAAACACCATATATTTT
TRBD2 | TRBJ2-2 | TRBV4-2 | NA | CASSPGTSGSSSTGELFF | TGTGCCAGCAGCCCAGGGACTAGCGGGAGTTCGAGCACCGGGGAGCTGTTTTTT
TRBD1 | TRBJ2-1 | TRBV9 | NA | CASTQGETYNEQFF | TGTGCCAGCACACAGGGGGAGACCTACAATGAGCAGTTCTTC
NA | TRBJ2-6 | TRBV5-5 | NA | CASSFGHRSSGANVLTF | TGTGCCAGCAGCTTTGGGCACAGAAGCTCTGGGGCCAACGTCCTGACTTTC
TRBD2 | TRBJ2-5 | TRBV5-5 | NA | CASSSSGGTVGETQYF | TGTGCCAGCAGCTCGTCGGGGGGAACAGTAGGAGAGACCCAGTACTTC
NA | TRBJ1-4 | TRBV4-3 | NA | CASSPSRVTNEKLFF | TGCGCCAGCAGCCCATCCCGGGTGACTAATGAAAAACTGTTTTTT
NA | TRBJ1-1 | TRBV3-1/TRBV3-2 | NA | CASSQGQVYTEAFF | TGTGCCAGCAGCCAAGGACAGGTGTACACTGAAGCTTTCTTT
NA | TRBJ1-2 | TRBV7-9 | NA | CASSLLGSGGYGYTF | TGTGCCAGCAGCCTTCTCGGGAGTGGAGGGTATGGCTACACCTTC
TRBD1 | TRBJ1-1 | TRBV9 | NA | CASSVGAGGGNTEAFF | TGTGCCAGCAGCGTAGGGGCAGGGGGCGGAAACACTGAAGCTTTCTTT
TRBD1 | TRBJ1-5 | TRBV18 | NA | CASSPGQRRNQPQHF | TGTGCCAGCTCACCGGGACAGAGACGCAATCAGCCCCAGCATTTT
TRBD1 | TRBJ1-5 | TRBV3-1/TRBV3-2 | NA | CASSQTGAQPQHF | TGTGCCAGCAGCCAGACAGGGGCTCAGCCCCAGCATTTT
NA | TRBJ1-3 | TRBV30 | NA | CAWSVSSGNTIYF | TGTGCCTGGAGTGTTAGCTCTGGAAACACCATATATTTT
TRBD2 | TRBJ2-1 | TRBV19 | NA | CASSQAGGSYNEQFF | TGTGCCAGTAGCCAAGCGGGGGGCTCCTACAATGAGCAGTTCTTC